The subject of this entry is one TCR beta chain. The data were obtained in a study of cytomegalovirus exposure and HLA in healthy donors. Vbeta (60) and Jbeta (13) primers were used in the PCR. Profiling relied on immunoSEQ multiplex PCR, and the TCRdb table lists in-frame clones only, not all of them. The sample holds under 300,000 clones, about 80% seen once. The sequence came from a woman in her fifties or sixties in good health and CMV-seropositive. The sequenced sample was PBMCs.

DNA for the CDR3: TGTGCCATCAGTGACCCTGGAGGGACTGAAGCTTTCTTT. This encodes CAISDPGGTEAFF. The gene calls are TRBV10-3 and TRBJ1-1, with D unclear. Trimming pared 3 bases from V and 5 bases from J, leaving 10 bases between. In germline, CDR1 is ENHRY, CDR2 SYGVKD. The CDR3 covers 13 residues.